The sequence of this TCR beta chain was determined in a study of cytomegalovirus exposure and HLA in healthy donors (dated by TCRdb to 2016 to 2017). For context, the study as a whole: According to an earlier analysis of 587 of the donors, about 170 million T cells yielded 90 million to 130 million unique TCR beta sequences and 276 Gb of sequence data. Of the roughly 400 genotyped donors, around 81% fell in the genetic ancestry cluster associated with self-reported Caucasian donors. Genome-wide SNP genotypes for about 60% of the roughly 670 donors were used in a later genetic analysis, which treated that subset as a discovery cohort. In the later analysis, no new phenotypic data were used to find candidate immune exposures; instead, reliance was placed on TCR beta sequences and their occurrence across donors. The study aimed to test whether cataloging public T cell receptors could reveal signatures of past pathogen exposure. To predict cytomegalovirus infection status, the study combined high-throughput TCR immunosequencing, statistical association of individual TCRs with disease status, and machine learning. All discovery cohort repertoires had been generated on a single sequencing platform. Because of strong linkage in the cohort, five DR-DQ haplotypes were treated as single units for association and clustering. Among 398 genotyped donors of the cohort, an average of around 250,000 unique TCR beta nucleotide sequences was sequenced per donor, of which roughly 18% were non-productive. To study patterns of TCR occurrence, a later analysis re-analyzed previously published TCR beta repertoires from just over 650 donors and added high-resolution HLA genotyping. Donor age, sex, ethnicity and CMV serostatus were compiled together with the repertoire data. The study used immunosequencing to profile the T cell repertoires of approximately 630 subjects and linked those repertoires to cytomegalovirus serostatus. In addition to the first cohort of 500 to 850 subjects, a separate validation cohort of 120 different subjects was used. An early release covering roughly 600 HLA-typed donors comprised roughly 300 gigabases of sequencing data and around 80 million unique TCR sequences. To decide whether each TCR beta V gene segment behaved as functional or pseudogenic, an earlier analysis of fewer than 750 of the donors relied on high-throughput TCR beta sequencing. The number of donors typed differed by locus, with 629-630 for A, B, C, DRB1 and DQB1, approximately 500 for DQA1, 600 to 610 for DPA1, and 472 for DPB1. Both class I and class II loci were covered by HLA typing, at four-digit resolution.

The cohort comprised several hundred healthy bone marrow donors. At the time of sampling, every cohort member was nominally healthy, though immune exposures that went unrecorded were likely present. The donor was CMV seropositive and belonged to the group of 250 to 350 seropositive cohort members. Every donor gave a peripheral blood sample, and the peripheral blood mononuclear cells from that sample were used for TCR beta sequencing. The Qiagen DNeasy Blood Extraction Kit was used to extract genomic DNA from the blood cell samples. CDR1 SEHNR and CDR2 FQNEAQ are derived from the germline V gene (reference sequence). From the cysteine up to the phenylalanine, the CDR3 has a length of 15 residues. Just the 45-base CDR3 DNA is kept, in frame starting at base 1. Here V drops 3 bases and J drops 7 bases, and the junction holds 9 bases not matched to any gene. The library was prepared using the immunoSEQ multiplex PCR assay. For the multiplex PCR, a mixture combining 60 forward primers for TCR Vbeta segments and 13 reverse primers for TCR Jbeta segments was used. Amplification of the CDR3 region of rearranged TCR beta genes was performed with a multiplex PCR assay on genomic DNA. The Illumina HiSeq System was used to sequence the amplified TCR beta libraries as 87-base-pair reads. In the source study's methods: A later analysis counted some 74 million unique TCR beta chains across the 550 to 800 repertoires, and around 12 million of these chains were shared by at least two donors. To remove PCR and sequencing errors, raw reads were error-corrected and collapsed into unique sequences using a nearest-neighbor algorithm that merged closely related sequences. V, D and J gene segments were assigned by aligning CDR3 sequences to IMGT reference sequences. For a sequence to be retained, a match of at least six nucleotides was required to both a V gene segment and a J gene segment. Rearrangements were called productive when the CDR3 lacked stop codons and stayed in frame with V and J; all others were non-productive. CDR3 was defined according to IMGT convention as the region running from the second conserved V-encoded cysteine to the conserved J-encoded phenylalanine. In an earlier analysis of approximately 590 of the donors, sequences lacking an unambiguous match to a single V gene segment were excluded. In an earlier analysis of some 590 of the donors, V segments were called functional above 56.7% productive rearrangements and were called segregating when the between-donor standard deviation exceeded 5%. A statistical classification framework was built for diagnosing cytomegalovirus status from the catalog of TCR beta chain sequences. In a later analysis, V and J genes were assigned by comparing TCR nucleotide sequences against IMGT/GENE-DB human TR gene sequences. Using the TCRdist pipeline, a later analysis assigned CDR3 sequences along with most-parsimonious VDJ recombination scenarios. In a later analysis, every TCR beta chain was defined by the combination of its CDR3 amino acid sequence and its V-gene family, and reads without a unique V-gene family were dropped. In a later analysis, a few hundred highly shared, low-generation-probability nucleotide sequences were removed to address suspected cross-contamination and a sequencing artifact. In a later analysis, a clonal expansion index for each public chain was calculated from normalized within-repertoire ranks of inferred template counts. A later analysis computed generation probabilities with a VDJ recombination model fitted to out-of-frame rearrangements, and checked the results against IGoR. A later analysis scored TCR-TCR, TCR-HLA and TCR-CMV co-occurrence with hypergeometric tests, applying a repertoire-size bias correction to TCR pairs. To estimate false discovery rates, a later analysis permuted the HLA or CMV assignments 20 times. In a later analysis, co-occurring TCRs were grouped using DBSCAN, and TCRdist sequence similarity was added for clustering within HLA-allele-positive subsets. Repertoires with fewer than 30,000 or more than 120,000 public chains were left out of co-occurrence clustering, as were four to six repertoires with anomalous nucleotide sharing. Sourced from immuneACCESS, this table was stored by TCRdb with only in-frame sequences that have V and J called. A share of the clones is absent; for the studies checked, an unresolved V gene accounts for under half, and the remainder has no known explanation. Clone size and V and J calls were adopted from that table, with D and trimming inferred from the DNA. The sample contains about 140,000 clones, 70% to 85% of them found a single time. The ten top clones hold about 1.4% of the sample.

What the work shows at the level of the full study, not this receptor alone: Several of the top co-occurrence clusters appeared to be linked to parvovirus B19, influenza, CMV and Epstein-Barr virus, according to a later analysis. Some IMGT-functional V segments, including TRBV6-2 and TRBV6-3, could not be distinguished by the 87-base-pair reads and were therefore excluded. The sequencing pipeline was judged likely to have produced a cluster of highly shared sequence variants as a technical artifact. According to a later analysis, TCR association rates differed among HLA loci, with DRB1 alleles showing the most associated TCRs and HLA-C alleles showing the fewest. Immune exposure information for the cohort was limited to CMV serostatus. The earlier analysis of around 600 of the donors excluded seventeen rarely observed V segments, including chromosome 9 orphons, because counts were too low. At a false discovery rate of 0.05, a later analysis linked approximately 18,000 TCR beta sequences to specific HLA alleles. In an earlier analysis of 587 of the donors, most TCR beta V segments appeared in productive rearrangements about 87% or about 30% of the time, broadly matching IMGT annotations. A further reported finding was that TCR beta sequences accurately predicted the HLA-A and HLA-B alleles for most subjects in the first cohort. Assigning TCR associations to individual alleles was difficult when HLA alleles, especially DR and DQ, strongly co-occurred. A later analysis found that most CMV-associated TCR beta chains appeared HLA-restricted, with HLA associations seemingly driven largely by CMV exposure. Because some donors lacked HLA typing at each locus, the association tests relied only on the typed subset. The classifier was reported to diagnose cytomegalovirus status with high specificity and sensitivity in both the original cohort and the validation cohort. In a later analysis, HLA-associated TCR beta chains showed more clonal expansion and lower generation probabilities than non-associated chains that were equally common. According to a later genetic analysis, donors in an Asian-associated ancestry cluster had fewer N-insertions in productive TCRs than the approximately 690-donor mean. Linkage disequilibrium might explain the correlated functional status among segregating V segments, but an unknown experimental factor could not be ruled out. A total of fewer than 200 TCR beta chains were listed by the study as associated with cytomegalovirus. The authors suggested that the approach could potentially be extended to other disease states and immunological phenotypes. V-gene and J-gene trimming of TCR beta chains was associated with a missense DCLRE1C variant in a later genetic analysis, and the association was replicated in an independent cohort. In vitro tests confirmed that three of the cytomegalovirus-associated TCR beta chains recognize cytomegalovirus antigens. Presence/absence analyses assumed roughly uniform sequencing depth across donors, an assumption that may not hold. Only TCR beta chains were sequenced in this cohort, and the absence of alpha or paired-chain data limited detectable features. While some public TCRs were present in many individuals, most TCR sequences turned up only very rarely across donors.

Notes on this clone: This clone's antigen is unknown. No per-base quality is available; no much larger clone lies one base away.

The chain is encoded by TRBV7-9 joined to TRBJ2-1; a stretch of 7 junction bases matches TRBD2. This clonotype was sampled from a man aged 25 to 45 in good health and CMV-seropositive. Sequences were obtained from PBMCs. At the DNA level, the sequence is TGTGCCAGCAGCTTGACTAGCTTAGTTGGGAATGAGCAGTTCTTC. This codes for CASSLTSLVGNEQFF. Reference TRBV7-9 and TRBJ2-1 proteins supply the regions before and after the CDR3; the full variable domain is: DTGVSQNPRHKITKRGQNVTFRCDPISEHNRLYWYRQTLGQGPEFLTYFQNEAQLEKSRLLSDRFSAERPKGSFSTLEIQRTEQGDSAMYLCASSLTSLVGNEQFFGPGTRLTVL.